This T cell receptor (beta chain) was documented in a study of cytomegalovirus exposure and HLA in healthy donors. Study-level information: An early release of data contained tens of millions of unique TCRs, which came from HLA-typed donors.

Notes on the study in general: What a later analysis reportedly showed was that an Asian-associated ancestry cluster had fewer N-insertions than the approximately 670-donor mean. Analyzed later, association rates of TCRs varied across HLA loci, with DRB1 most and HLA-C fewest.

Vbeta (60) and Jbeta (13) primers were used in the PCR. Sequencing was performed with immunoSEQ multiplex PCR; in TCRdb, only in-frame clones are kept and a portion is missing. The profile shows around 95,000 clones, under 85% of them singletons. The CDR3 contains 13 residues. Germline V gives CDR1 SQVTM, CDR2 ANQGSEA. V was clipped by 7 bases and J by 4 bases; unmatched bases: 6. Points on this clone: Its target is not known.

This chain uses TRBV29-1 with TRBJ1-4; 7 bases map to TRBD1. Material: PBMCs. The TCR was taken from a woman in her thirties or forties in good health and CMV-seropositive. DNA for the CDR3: TGCAGCGCCACGGGGACAGATAATGAAAAACTGTTTTTT. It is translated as CSATGTDNEKLFF. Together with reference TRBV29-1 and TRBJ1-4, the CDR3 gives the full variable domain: SAVISQKPSRDICQRGTSLTIQCQVDSQVTMMFWYRQQPGQSLTLIATANQGSEATYESGFVIDKFPISRPNLTFSTLTVSNMSPEDSSIYLCSATGTDNEKLFFGSGTQLSVL.